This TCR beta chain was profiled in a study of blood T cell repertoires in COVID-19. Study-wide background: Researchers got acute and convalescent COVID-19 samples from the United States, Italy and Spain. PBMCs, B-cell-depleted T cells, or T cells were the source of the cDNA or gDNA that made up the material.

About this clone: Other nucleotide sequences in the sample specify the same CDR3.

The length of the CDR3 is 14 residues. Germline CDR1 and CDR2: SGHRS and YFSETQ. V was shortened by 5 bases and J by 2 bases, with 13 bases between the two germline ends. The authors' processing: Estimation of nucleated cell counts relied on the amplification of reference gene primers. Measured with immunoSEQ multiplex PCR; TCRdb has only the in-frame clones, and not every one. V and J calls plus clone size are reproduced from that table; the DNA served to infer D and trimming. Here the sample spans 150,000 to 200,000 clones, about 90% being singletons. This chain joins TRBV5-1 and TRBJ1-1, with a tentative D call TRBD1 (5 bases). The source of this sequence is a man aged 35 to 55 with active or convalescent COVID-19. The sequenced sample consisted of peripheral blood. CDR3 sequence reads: CASSSTGINTEAFF. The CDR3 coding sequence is TGCGCCAGCAGTTCAACAGGTATAAACACTGAAGCTTTCTTT.